This T cell receptor beta chain comes out of a study of cytomegalovirus exposure and HLA in healthy donors. Study-wide results and limits: In all likelihood, a cluster of highly shared sequence variants was a sequencing artifact. In an earlier analysis, in roughly 600 donors, most V segments appeared productive either ~87% or ~30% of the time. A later analysis found most CMV-associated TCR beta chains apparently HLA-restricted. Sequences of the TCR beta chain were said to predict the HLA-A and HLA-B alleles of most subjects accurately.

This PCR relied on a set of 60 Vbeta primers and 13 Jbeta primers. Clones were read by immunoSEQ multiplex PCR, and TCRdb kept only the in-frame ones, dropping some. This table holds 170,000 or so clones, roughly 87% found once. Details on this clone: Its antigen remains unknown.

The CDR3 loop spans 13 amino acids. Looked up from germline, CDR1 is MDHEN and CDR2 is SYDVKM. The V gene lost 6 bases and the J gene lost 4 bases, with 10 bases spanning the gap. V usage is TRBV28 and J usage is TRBJ1-5, with D tentatively TRBD1 (5 bases). This sequence was found in a man aged 50 or older in good health and CMV-seronegative. Sequencing was done on a sample of PBMCs. The CDR3: CASRSRGNQPQHF. The CDR3 DNA sequence: TGTGCCAGCAGAAGTCGGGGGAATCAGCCCCAGCATTTT.